This T cell receptor beta chain was retrieved from a study of T cell responses to AZD1222 COVID-19 vaccine. Findings of the study overall: Two AZD1222 doses significantly raised spike-specific TCR breadth and depth over controls. None of the repertoires were sampled until the peak T cell response had passed. Among vaccine-associated CD4 TCRs, coverage spanned spike, with dominance at 160-218 and 743-854.

The table came from immunoSEQ multiplex PCR; TCRdb's copy has only in-frame clones and leaves some out. The table records around 100,000 clones, approximately 87% of them present only once. On this clone: Its antigen is currently unknown.

This receptor was obtained from an adult in good health. The sequenced sample was peripheral blood, obtained on day 0 of MenACWY control vaccination.

Here the CDR3 DNA reads TGTGCCAGCAGTTTGGGGGTCAGGGATGGCTACACCTTC. The encoded protein is CASSLGVRDGYTF. The chain is built from TRBV28 and TRBJ1-2, with D perhaps TRBD1 (5 bases). Germline CDR1 reads MDHEN; CDR2 reads SYDVKM. There are 13 residues in the CDR3. Trimming took off 3 bases at V and 6 bases at J, with 11 bases between the two ends.